These T cell receptor beta chains were read from a single sample in a study of early T cells in non-severe SARS-CoV-2 infection. TCRdb recomputed calls from the 5' RACE reads with MiXCR, one row per CDR3 protein. This sample has more than 35,000 distinct CDR3 sequences; approximately 6.3% occur once, and the top ten carry 20% to 30%. Material: whole blood. The receptors here all came from an adult who was a healthcare worker with PCR-confirmed SARS-CoV-2 infection or an uninfected control (not recorded which). CDR3s include the opening cysteine and the closing phenylalanine or tryptophan. The D gene is left open where the match is weak. Clone size is not always given. Where it is, it says once, few, many or a class for expanded clones.

TRBJ2-3	TRBV7-7	TRBD2	many	TGTGCTAGCAGCTTATCGGTAGCGGGGGATACGCAGTATTTT	CASSLSVAGDTQYF
TRBJ2-2	TRBV12-3/TRBV12-4	TRBD2	many	TGTGCCAGCAGTTTAGCGCGGCTGACTAGCGGGAGGGGCGGGGAGCTGTTTTTT	CASSLARLTSGRGGELFF
TRBJ2-1	TRBV30	-	many	TGTGCCTGGAGTGTTGGAGGTGAGCAGTTCTTC	CAWSVGGEQFF
TRBJ2-4	TRBV12-5	-	-	TGTGCTAGTGGTTTGTTATCCGGGGGAGAGAACATTCAGTACTTC	CASGLLSGGENIQYF
TRBJ2-7	TRBV29-1	TRBD1	many	TGCAGCGTAGGGACAGGTAATTCGGAGCAGTACTTC	CSVGTGNSEQYF
TRBJ1-1	TRBV29-1	-	many	TGCAGCGTCGACCCCGGACCCATGAACACTGAAGCTTTCTTT	CSVDPGPMNTEAFF
TRBJ2-2	TRBV24-1	-	many	TGTGCCACCGGTGGTGGCAGCTCGAACACCGGGGAGCTGTTTTTT	CATGGGSSNTGELFF
TRBJ1-5	TRBV7-9	-	many	TGTGCCAGCAGCTTAGGGACAGCAAATCAGCCCCAGCATTTT	CASSLGTANQPQHF
TRBJ2-1	TRBV10-3	-	many	TGTGCCATCACCCAACAGGCGTCCCTTGAGCAGTTCTTC	CAITQQASLEQFF
TRBJ1-1	TRBV7-2	TRBD1	many	TGTGCCAGCAGCTTAGTTCGGGGGGTAGGGACAGCTGAAGCTTTCTTT	CASSLVRGVGTAEAFF
TRBJ1-1	TRBV11-2	-	-	TGTGCCAGCAGCCCAATGGGGTGGGAGATCACTGAAGCTTTCTTT	CASSPMGWEITEAFF
TRBJ1-1	TRBV12-5	TRBD1	many	TGTGCTAGTGGTCCTGGGACAGGGGGCAACACTGAAGCTTTCTTT	CASGPGTGGNTEAFF
TRBJ2-5	TRBV12-3/TRBV12-4	-	many	TGTGCCAGCAGTTCCACCACAGGACAGCCGCAGGCGACCCAGTACTTC	CASSSTTGQPQATQYF
TRBJ2-7	TRBV19	TRBD2	many	TGTGCCAACTCTCCGGGACTAGCGGGAGAGGTATACGAGCAGTACTTC	CANSPGLAGEVYEQYF
TRBJ2-2	TRBV5-4	TRBD1	-	TGTGTCAGCAGCCCGGACAGGGGGCGCGCCGGGGAGCTGTTTTTT	CVSSPDRGRAGELFF
TRBJ1-5	TRBV9	-	many	TGTGCCAGCAGCGATAACTTGGGCAATCAGCCCCAGCATTTT	CASSDNLGNQPQHF
TRBJ1-6	TRBV3-1	-	few	TGTGCCAGCAGCCAAGGACAAGCCTATAATTCACCCCTCCACTTT	CASSQGQAYNSPLHF
TRBJ1-2	TRBV18	TRBD1	few	TGTGCCAGCTCACATGGGACAGGGGACTATGGCTACACCTTC	CASSHGTGDYGYTF
TRBJ2-5	TRBV10-3	-	many	TGTGCCATCAGTGACTTGCAGACCCAGTACTTC	CAISDLQTQYF
TRBJ2-1	TRBV9	-	few	TGTGCCAGCAGCCTTTGGACCCTCGGGGAGCAGTTCTTC	CASSLWTLGEQFF
TRBJ1-6	TRBV28	TRBD1	many	TGTGCCAGCAGTCCACTCCCGAGGACAGGGGCCTTAAATTCACCCCTCCACTTT	CASSPLPRTGALNSPLHF
TRBJ1-1	TRBV6-5	-	-	TGTGCCAGCAGTGGGCAGTTCGTCACTGAAGCTTTCTTT	CASSGQFVTEAFF
TRBJ2-3	TRBV6-5	TRBD1	many	TGTGCCAGCAGTTACGATTGGACAGGGTCCGTGAATACGCAGTATTTT	CASSYDWTGSVNTQYF
TRBJ2-3	TRBV7-6	TRBD2	-	TGTGCCAGCAGGGAAGCGGGACCCCTCTCGGCAGATACGCAGTATTTT	CASREAGPLSADTQYF
TRBJ2-7	TRBV12-3/TRBV12-4	TRBD2	many	TGTGCCAGCACCTCAACCCGGGAGGGCCATAGCGAGCAGTACTTC	CASTSTREGHSEQYF
TRBJ2-1	TRBV5-1	-	many	TGCGCCAGCAGCTTGGCGGGCGGGGCCTACAATGAGCAGTTCTTC	CASSLAGGAYNEQFF
TRBJ1-1	TRBV12-3/TRBV12-4	-	many	TGTGCCAACTCGAGGGAGGGCACTGAAGCTTTCTTT	CANSREGTEAFF
TRBJ2-3	TRBV15	-	-	TGTGCCACCACGCCTAGGGCAGGAGGCACAGATACGCAGTATTTT	CATTPRAGGTDTQYF
TRBJ2-1	TRBV6-2/TRBV6-3	TRBD2	few	TGTGCCAGCAGTTACTCAAAATTAGCGGGAGCCTCCTCCAATGAGCAGTTCTTC	CASSYSKLAGASSNEQFF
TRBJ2-7	TRBV29-1	-	few	TGCAGCGTTGAGGAACAGGGTAAGGGCTACGAGCAGTACTTC	CSVEEQGKGYEQYF
TRBJ2-7	TRBV20-1	-	-	TGCAGTGCTACCGGGTCAACCTACGAGCAGTACTTC	CSATGSTYEQYF
TRBJ2-1	TRBV5-1	-	-	TGCGCCAGCAGTTTAGGACCCAACAATGAGCAGTTCTTC	CASSLGPNNEQFF
TRBJ1-5	TRBV4-1	-	many	TGCGCCAGCAGCCAAGAGGAAGCAGGGGTCCCCTCCTATAGCAATCAGCCCCAGCATTTT	CASSQEEAGVPSYSNQPQHF
TRBJ2-5	TRBV12-3/TRBV12-4	TRBD1	-	TGTGCCAGCACTAAGGGGAGCAGGGGGGAGACCCAGTACTTC	CASTKGSRGETQYF
TRBJ2-1	TRBV12-3/TRBV12-4	-	many	TGTGCCAGCAGCCCTTCGGGGGTTGAGCAGTTCTTC	CASSPSGVEQFF
TRBJ2-1	TRBV7-3	TRBD2	-	TGTGCCAGCAGCCCGGGACTAGCGGTCAATGAGCAGTTCTTC	CASSPGLAVNEQFF
TRBJ1-5	TRBV12-3/TRBV12-4	TRBD1	many	TGTGCCAGCAGACCCGACAGGGGGGGCAATCAGCCCCAGCATTTT	CASRPDRGGNQPQHF
TRBJ2-2	TRBV12-3/TRBV12-4	TRBD1	many	TGTGCCAGCAGTTTTGACAGGGCGTACACCGGGGAGCTGTTTTTT	CASSFDRAYTGELFF
TRBJ2-5	TRBV18	TRBD1	few	TGTGCCAGCTCACCGGGACAGTTAGAGACCCAGTACTTC	CASSPGQLETQYF